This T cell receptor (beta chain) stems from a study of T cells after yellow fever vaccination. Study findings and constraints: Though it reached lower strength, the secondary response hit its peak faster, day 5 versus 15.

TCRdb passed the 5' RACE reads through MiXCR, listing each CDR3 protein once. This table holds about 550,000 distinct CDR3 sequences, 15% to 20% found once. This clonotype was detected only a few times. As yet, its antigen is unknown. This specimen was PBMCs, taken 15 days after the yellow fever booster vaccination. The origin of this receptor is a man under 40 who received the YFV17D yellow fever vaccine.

CDR3 protein: CASSSQGALNIQYF. CDR3 sequence (DNA): TGCGCCAGCAGCTCACAGGGGGCGTTAAACATTCAGTACTTC. The chain couples TRBV5-1 to TRBJ2-4, with 9 bases that match TRBD1. The CDR3 runs 14 residues. CDR1 and CDR2 from the germline V gene are SGHRS and YFSETQ. Trimming removed 3 bases from V and 6 bases from J; junction bases left unmatched: 4.